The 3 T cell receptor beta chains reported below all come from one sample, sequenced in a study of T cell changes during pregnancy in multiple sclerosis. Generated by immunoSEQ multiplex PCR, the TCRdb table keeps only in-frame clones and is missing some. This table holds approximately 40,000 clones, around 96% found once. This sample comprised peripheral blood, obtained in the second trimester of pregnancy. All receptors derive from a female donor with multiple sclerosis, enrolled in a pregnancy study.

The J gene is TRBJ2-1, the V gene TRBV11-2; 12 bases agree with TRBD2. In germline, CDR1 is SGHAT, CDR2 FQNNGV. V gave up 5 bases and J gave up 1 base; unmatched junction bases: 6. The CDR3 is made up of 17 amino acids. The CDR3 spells CASSTRTSGESYNEQFF. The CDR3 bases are TGTGCCAGCAGCACCCGGACTAGCGGGGAGTCCTACAATGAGCAGTTCTTC.

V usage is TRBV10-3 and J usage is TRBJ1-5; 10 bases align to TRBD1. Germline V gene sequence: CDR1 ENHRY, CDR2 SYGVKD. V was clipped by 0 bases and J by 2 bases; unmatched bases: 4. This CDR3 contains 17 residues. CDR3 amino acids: CAISESRGTGGNQPQHF. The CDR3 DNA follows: TGTGCCATCAGTGAGTCGAGAGGGACAGGGGGCAATCAGCCCCAGCATTTT.

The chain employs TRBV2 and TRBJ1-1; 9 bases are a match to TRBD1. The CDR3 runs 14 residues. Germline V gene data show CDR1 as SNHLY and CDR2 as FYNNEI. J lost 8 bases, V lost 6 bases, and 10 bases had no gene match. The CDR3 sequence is CASRGMTGGSEAFF. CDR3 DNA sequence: TGTGCCAGCAGGGGGATGACAGGGGGGTCGGAAGCTTTCTTT.